Presented here are 5 T cell receptor beta chains from one specimen sequenced in a study of human CD8 memory T cell subsets. Libraries of TCR beta chains were produced by 5' RACE (UMI-labeled). TCRdb reprocessed the 5' RACE reads and keeps a single row for each CDR3 protein, giving no DNA. This repertoire includes roughly 9,300 distinct CDR3 sequences. Sequencing used CD8+ stem-like memory T cells (TSCM and TCM) sorted from PBMCs. Specified subset: stem-like memory CD8 T cells (TSTEM), CCR7+ PD-1- TIGIT-. These receptors all come from a human donor in good health.

The chain carries TRBV3-1 and TRBJ2-7; the TCRdb D gene call, TRBD1, has no DNA to confirm it. Per germline, CDR1 LGHDT and CDR2 YNNKEL (reference sequence). This CDR3 has 13 amino acids. CDR3 region: CASSPTGVYEQYF.

This clonotype shows up as medium-sized (0.01 to 0.1%) by frequency. The chain couples TRBV4-1 to TRBJ2-2. This CDR3 contains 12 residues. Per the germline V gene, CDR1 is MGHRA and CDR2 is YSYEKL. The CDR3 sequence is CASSTISGELFF.

The chain recombines TRBV15 with TRBJ2-3; TCRdb designates TRBD1, a call that cannot be tested without DNA. The germline gives CDR1 LNHNV, CDR2 YYDKDF (reference sequence). The CDR3 runs 19 residues. Here the CDR3 reads CATSRDLPLTGGFSDTQYF.

The rearrangement uses TRBV7-9 and TRBJ2-5; TCRdb returns TRBD2, unconfirmable since there is no DNA. The CDR3 covers 15 residues. Germline loops: CDR1 SEHNR, CDR2 FQNEAQ (reference sequence). CDR3 loop: CASSLTSGVGETQYF.

The J gene is TRBJ2-3, the V gene TRBV30; TCRdb names TRBD2, which stays unverified in the absence of DNA. The V gene's germline CDR1 is GTSNPN and CDR2 SVGIG (reference sequence). This CDR3 contains 14 residues. CDR3 residues: CAWLTSGGADTQYF.